Listed below are T cell receptor beta chains from one sample, sequenced in a study of control samples from healthy donors and cancer patients. The assay was immunoSEQ multiplex PCR, and TCRdb's table has in-frame clones only and misses some. The sample shows over 150,000 clones, around 95% of them seen only once. Sequencing input: blood. The receptors shown here come from a man in his forties or fifties in good health. Both conserved end residues are part of each CDR3.

TRBJ2-2	TRBV18	CASSPGTPGTGELFF
TRBJ1-3	TRBV4-1	CASSHTPDSGNTIYF
TRBJ1-4	TRBV11-2	CASSLGGQGGVEKLFF
TRBJ1-1	TRBV18	CASSTTGTAEAFF
TRBJ1-2	TRBV6-6	CASSTDRGKGGYTF
TRBJ1-1	TRBV2	CASTSRLLNTEAFF
TRBJ1-1	TRBV19	CASLAGMNTEAFF
TRBJ1-2	TRBV18	CASSPWGDNYGYTF
TRBJ1-2	TRBV10-2	CASSESTDYYGYTF
TRBJ1-5	TRBV28	CASSLSGWRGTGGGSNQPQHF
TRBJ1-5	TRBV28	CASNPARGHNQPQHF
TRBJ2-7	TRBV6-4	CASSDLEGVTYEQYF
TRBJ1-5	TRBV19	CASRGGLGNQPQHF
TRBJ1-2	TRBV9	CASSVRDRGGGGYTF
TRBJ1-1	TRBV10-1	CASRPNPELNTEAFF
TRBJ1-5	TRBV28	CASSFLQGSGSNQPQHF
TRBJ1-1	TRBV19	CASSDRHVNTEAFF
TRBJ2-5	TRBV11-2	CASSLTWGPGQETQYF
TRBJ1-1	TRBV14	CASSHRTGANTEAFF
TRBJ1-1	TRBV12-3/TRBV12-4	CASRVGMNTEAFF
TRBJ2-2	TRBV7-8	CASSSHLAGGHGGELFF
TRBJ1-2	TRBV29-1	CSVGVGSGGYTF
TRBJ1-2	TRBV9	CASSPGTIANYGYTF
TRBJ1-2	TRBV7-9	CASSHRTGDGYTF
TRBJ2-3	TRBV5-4	CASSKLMGSGGAADTQYF
TRBJ1-1	TRBV6-1	CASSEAGGRMNTEAFF
TRBJ1-5	TRBV4-1	CASSQGQGGNQPQHF
TRBJ2-3	TRBV28	CFRPGNGTDTQYF
TRBJ1-1	TRBV28	CASRWGGRTEAFF
TRBJ1-1	TRBV19	CASSRARHTEAFF
TRBJ2-3	TRBV24-1	CATSPSGMGLSTDTQYF
TRBJ1-4	TRBV7-9	CASSLATGDEKLFF
TRBJ1-5	TRBV5-4	CASSLWGAPNQPQHF
TRBJ1-4	TRBV6-6	CATARDFNEKLFF
TRBJ2-7	TRBV18	CASSPSGQGREQYF
TRBJ1-6	TRBV6-5	CASSYDRGSTSLHF
TRBJ2-3	TRBV11-2	CASSLEPSGGADTQYF
TRBJ2-5	TRBV7-9	CASSLGILLVETQYF
TRBJ2-7	TRBV18	CASSPRDSESYEQYF
TRBJ1-4	TRBV5-5	CASSWATGGNEKLFF
TRBJ1-2	TRBV12-3/TRBV12-4	CASRQGRPGYTF
TRBJ1-2	TRBV4-1	CASFRGLEGYTF
TRBJ2-7	TRBV6-6	CASSYSSGGYEQYF
TRBJ2-3	TRBV11-2	CASSFHSGGDGTQYF
TRBJ2-7	TRBV6-2/TRBV6-3	CASSYHRYEQYF
TRBJ2-7	TRBV24-1	CATSDRDRGVSYEQYF
TRBJ2-7	TRBV5-4	CASSSGGDASYEQYF
TRBJ2-4	TRBV4-2	CASSQEEGAKNIQYF
TRBJ2-3	TRBV5-8	CASSRTGPLDTQYF
TRBJ2-1	TRBV9	CASSRWTSGGLEQFF
TRBJ1-1	TRBV5-4	CASSSEPRHTFF
TRBJ1-1	TRBV6-5	CASRVIGQGSTEAFF
TRBJ1-2	TRBV9	CASSVRPGQSFVTF
TRBJ2-1	TRBV5-1	CASSFGLGGSYNEQFF
TRBJ1-1	TRBV19	CASSIEVTGGGAFF
TRBJ1-1	TRBV30	CAWSAWGNTEAFF
TRBJ1-1	TRBV14	CASSQDGGVTEAFF
TRBJ1-5	TRBV5-1	CASSAGLSNQPQHF
TRBJ1-1	TRBV18	CASSPSGPLVAFF
TRBJ2-3	TRBV24-1	CATSDFRGEGSDTQYF